This T cell receptor (beta chain) appears in the sequencing data of a study of T-cell reconstitution after alpha-beta-depleted transplantation in children. Study-wide findings and caveats: Reportedly, only several hundred clones from non-depleted graft cells drove alpha-beta T-cell counts at about two months. T-cell numbers and diversity, one year after transplant, stemmed largely from T cells that were newly produced. Surviving recipient T cells and thymic progenitors accounted for the high day-60 TCRbeta diversity observed in some patients.

Only a few counts were recorded for this clonotype. What it binds is unknown. Unique molecular identifiers were incorporated when the TCRbeta library was constructed. From the PCR reads, TCRdb called clonotypes with MiXCR, one entry per CDR3 protein. The sample lists approximately 490,000 distinct CDR3 sequences, approximately 10% seen once, with roughly 2.1% in the top ten. Trimming cost V 4 bases and J 5 bases, with 18 bases left between them. CDR3 length: 15 amino acids. CDR1 and CDR2 from the germline V gene are DFQATT and SNEGSKA (reference sequence). The starting material was PBMCs, obtained before TCRalphabeta/CD19-depleted stem cell transplant. The J gene is TRBJ1-5, the V gene TRBV20-1; possible D gene TRBD1, 5 bases. The sequence came from a child aged 2-15 years with inherited bone marrow failure, due to receive a stem cell transplant. CDR3 DNA sequence: TGCAGTGCTATGGCCCCCAGGGTAGGGCATCAGCCCCAGCATTTT. This gives the protein CSAMAPRVGHQPQHF.